This entry is about one T cell receptor (beta chain). This entry belongs to a study of monozygotic twins with inflammatory bowel disease. CDR3 size: 16 residues. Germline CDR1 is SGDLS and CDR2 is YYNGEE. Per-sample cDNA came from eight separate reactions. From its re-call of the 5' RACE reads, TCRdb lists each CDR3 protein once, without DNA. Its clone listing holds a few hundred thousand distinct CDR3 sequences. Whole blood served as the source of total RNA, and no T cell sorting took place. The specimen sequenced was blood. The sequence came from a human donor with ulcerative colitis or Crohn's disease, or a healthy co-twin of an affected twin (not recorded which). The chain employs TRBV9 and TRBJ2-3; the D call of TRBD1 rests on TCRdb alone, since no DNA is present to check it. CDR3 sequence reads: CASSVQGQGAGDTQYF.